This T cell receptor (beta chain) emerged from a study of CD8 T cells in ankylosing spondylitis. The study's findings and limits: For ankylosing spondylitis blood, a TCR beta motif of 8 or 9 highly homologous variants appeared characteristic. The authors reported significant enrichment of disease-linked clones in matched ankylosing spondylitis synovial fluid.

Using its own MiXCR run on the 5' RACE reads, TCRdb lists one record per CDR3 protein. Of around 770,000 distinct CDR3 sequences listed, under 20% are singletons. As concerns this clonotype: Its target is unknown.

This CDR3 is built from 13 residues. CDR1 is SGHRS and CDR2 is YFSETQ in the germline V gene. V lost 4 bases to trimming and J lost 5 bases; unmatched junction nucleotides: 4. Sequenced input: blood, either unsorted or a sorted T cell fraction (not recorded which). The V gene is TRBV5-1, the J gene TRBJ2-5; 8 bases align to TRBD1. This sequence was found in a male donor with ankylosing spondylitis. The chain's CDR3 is CASSDDRGETQYF. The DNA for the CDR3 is TGCGCCAGCAGCGACGACAGGGGTGAGACCCAGTACTTC.